The rows below give T cell receptor beta chains drawn from one sample of a study of shared clonotypes between healthy human individuals. Libraries were prepared by immunoSEQ multiplex PCR; TCRdb keeps only in-frame clonotypes and omits some of them. Of under 650,000 clones in the sample, roughly 95% are singletons; the top ten hold less than 0.06%. The sequencing input was naive CD4+ T cells sorted from blood. The receptors shown here come from a woman aged 25 to 39 in good health. Each CDR3 is given with its conserved first and last residue. A D gene is named only where the DNA matches it firmly. Only part of the rows carry a size: once, few, many, or a class if the clone is expanded.

d_gene | j_gene | v_gene | abundance | CDR3aa | CDR3nt
TRBD1 | TRBJ1-2 | TRBV28 | NA | CASSSPGQGALNYGYTF | TGTGCCAGCAGTTCGCCGGGACAGGGGGCCCTAAACTATGGCTACACCTTC
NA | TRBJ1-1 | TRBV21-1 | NA | CASSKDNLTQKWDTEAFF | TGTGCCAGCAGCAAAGATAACCTGACCCAGAAGTGGGACACTGAAGCTTTCTTT
NA | TRBJ2-1 | TRBV21-1 | NA | CASSKRPSKLIEPGYNEQFF | TGTGCCAGCAGCAAAAGGCCGTCGAAACTAATTGAGCCGGGCTACAATGAGCAGTTCTTC
TRBD1 | TRBJ1-5 | TRBV2 | NA | CASSGQGLGNQPQHF | TGTGCCAGCAGTGGACAGGGGTTAGGCAATCAGCCCCAGCATTTT
NA | TRBJ1-1 | TRBV6-4 | NA | CASSAGSVNTEAFF | TGTGCCAGCAGTGCGGGGAGCGTGAACACTGAAGCTTTCTTT
TRBD2 | TRBJ2-7 | TRBV14 | NA | CASSRGGSRLVYEQYF | TGTGCCAGCAGCCGGGGCGGGAGTCGGCTCGTCTACGAGCAGTACTTC
NA | TRBJ2-3 | TRBV25-1 | NA | CASSDWDGTDTQYF | TGTGCCAGCAGTGACTGGGACGGCACAGATACGCAGTATTTT
TRBD1 | TRBJ1-3 | TRBV6-5 | once | CASSQGTAGNTIYF | TGTGCCAGCAGTCAGGGGACAGCTGGAAACACCATATATTTT
TRBD1 | TRBJ2-4 | TRBV5-1 | NA | CASSLWTGPENIQYF | TGCGCCAGCAGCCTATGGACAGGACCAGAAAACATTCAGTACTTC
NA | TRBJ2-1 | TRBV6-5 | once | CASSYSGGGLRGEQFF | TGTGCCAGCAGTTACTCCGGGGGAGGCCTACGCGGTGAGCAGTTCTTC
NA | TRBJ1-5 | TRBV20-1 | NA | CSATDFGPQHF | TGCAGTGCTACCGATTTTGGGCCCCAGCATTTT
NA | TRBJ1-6 | TRBV5-6 | NA | CASSKQGRNSPLHF | TGTGCCAGCAGCAAACAGGGTCGTAATTCACCCCTCCACTTT
NA | TRBJ1-1 | TRBV9 | NA | CASSVFPGANTEAFF | TGTGCCAGCAGCGTATTCCCAGGGGCGAACACTGAAGCTTTCTTT
TRBD1 | TRBJ2-1 | TRBV5-6 | NA | CASSSPGQSHNEQFF | TGTGCCAGCAGCTCACCGGGACAGTCCCACAATGAGCAGTTCTTC
NA | TRBJ2-7 | TRBV25-1 | NA | CASSGRGEGRYEQYF | TGTGCCAGCAGTGGCAGGGGGGAAGGCAGGTACGAGCAGTACTTC
NA | TRBJ1-1 | TRBV18 | NA | CASSPGQNTEAFF | TGTGCCAGCTCGCCGGGACAGAACACTGAAGCTTTCTTT
TRBD2 | TRBJ2-5 | TRBV9 | NA | CASSVDSGVLGETQYF | TGTGCCAGCAGCGTAGATAGCGGGGTTCTGGGAGAGACCCAGTACTTC
TRBD2 | TRBJ2-5 | TRBV6-5 | NA | CASSVSGAQETQYF | TGTGCCAGCAGCGTTAGCGGGGCCCAAGAGACCCAGTACTTC
NA | TRBJ1-1 | TRBV7-9 | NA | CASSLAARGEAFF | TGTGCCAGCAGCTTAGCTGCCAGGGGTGAAGCTTTCTTT
TRBD1 | TRBJ2-5 | TRBV14 | NA | CASSPLPGRGRETQYF | TGTGCCAGCAGCCCCTTACCTGGCAGGGGGCGAGAGACCCAGTACTTC
NA | TRBJ1-4 | TRBV7-9 | once | CASSWTGATNEKLFF | TGTGCCAGCAGCTGGACGGGGGCAACTAATGAAAAACTGTTTTTT
NA | TRBJ1-6 | TRBV11-2 | NA | CASSPGGGTAYNSPLHF | TGTGCCAGCAGCCCGGGGGGCGGGACCGCATATAATTCACCCCTCCACTTT
NA | TRBJ2-7 | TRBV18 | NA | CASSQDGSYEQYF | TGTGCCAGCTCACAGGACGGCTCCTACGAGCAGTACTTC
NA | TRBJ2-7 | TRBV6-6 | NA | CASSYSDSGGHEQYF | TGTGCCAGCAGTTACTCCGATAGCGGTGGGCACGAGCAGTACTTC
TRBD2 | TRBJ2-1 | TRBV28 | NA | CASRPSRGLGAYNEQFF | TGTGCCAGCAGGCCTAGCCGCGGACTAGGGGCCTACAATGAGCAGTTCTTC
NA | TRBJ2-2 | TRBV11-3 | NA | CASSWGFTGELFF | TGTGCCAGCAGTTGGGGTTTCACCGGGGAGCTGTTTTTT
NA | TRBJ2-5 | TRBV25-1 | NA | CASSLSGKETQYF | TGTGCCAGCAGTTTAAGTGGGAAAGAGACCCAGTACTTC
NA | TRBJ2-3 | TRBV27 | once | CASTRVRNTDTQYF | TGTGCCAGCACCCGGGTGAGGAACACAGATACGCAGTATTTT
NA | TRBJ1-2 | TRBV6-5 | NA | CASRGPLHEDYGYTF | TGTGCCAGCAGGGGGCCACTACACGAGGACTATGGCTACACCTTC
NA | TRBJ2-1 | TRBV5-1 | NA | CASSLGGPDEQFF | TGCGCCAGCAGCTTGGGGGGGCCCGATGAGCAGTTCTTC
TRBD2 | TRBJ2-1 | TRBV19 | NA | CASSIAKAGSRGEQFF | TGTGCCAGTAGTATAGCTAAAGCGGGAAGTCGCGGTGAGCAGTTCTTC
TRBD1 | TRBJ1-5 | TRBV30 | NA | CAWRPGTGIYQPQHF | TGTGCCTGGAGACCCGGGACAGGGATTTACCAGCCCCAGCATTTT
NA | TRBJ2-7 | TRBV18 | once | CASSPILGDTAYEQYF | TGTGCCAGCTCACCAATCCTCGGAGACACAGCCTACGAGCAGTACTTC
TRBD2 | TRBJ2-7 | TRBV23-1 | NA | CASSQNGLADSYEQYF | TGCGCCAGCAGTCAAAACGGACTAGCGGACTCCTACGAGCAGTACTTC
TRBD2 | TRBJ2-6 | TRBV4-2 | NA | CASSQQSGKGFGANVLTF | TGTGCCAGCAGCCAACAGAGCGGGAAAGGTTTTGGGGCCAACGTCCTGACTTTC
NA | TRBJ1-2 | TRBV7-9 | NA | CASSLVGGAYGYTF | TGTGCCAGCAGCTTAGTTGGGGGTGCCTATGGCTACACCTTC
TRBD2 | TRBJ2-7 | TRBV5-1 | NA | CASSSSGSEQYF | TGCGCCAGCAGCTCCAGCGGGAGTGAGCAGTACTTC
NA | TRBJ2-3 | TRBV7-9 | NA | CASSLALGSTDTQYF | TGTGCCAGCAGCTTAGCATTGGGGAGCACAGATACGCAGTATTTT
NA | TRBJ1-6 | TRBV28 | NA | CASRDHRLGSPLHF | TGTGCCAGCAGGGACCACCGGCTGGGATCACCCCTCCACTTT
NA | TRBJ1-4 | TRBV10-3 | NA | CATRAGEGGGNEKLFF | TGTGCCACCAGAGCAGGGGAGGGCGGGGGTAATGAAAAACTGTTTTTT
TRBD1 | TRBJ1-5 | TRBV28 | NA | CASSLLLGRDRTFSGQPQHF | TGTGCCAGCAGTTTACTTCTAGGCCGGGACAGAACTTTTAGCGGACAGCCCCAGCATTTT
NA | TRBJ2-5 | TRBV30 | NA | CAWRGVGTQYF | TGTGCCTGGAGGGGAGTTGGGACCCAGTACTTC
TRBD2 | TRBJ2-1 | TRBV7-2 | once | CASSFSGQSNEQFF | TGTGCCAGCAGCTTTAGCGGGCAGTCCAATGAGCAGTTCTTC
TRBD2 | TRBJ2-3 | TRBV7-2 | NA | CASSLGLAGADTQYF | TGTGCCAGCAGCTTGGGACTAGCGGGAGCGGATACGCAGTATTTT
NA | TRBJ2-3 | TRBV7-9 | NA | CASSSGARENTDTQYF | TGTGCCAGCAGCTCCGGGGCGAGGGAAAACACAGATACGCAGTATTTT
NA | TRBJ2-7 | TRBV11-2 | NA | CASSLEDGVAASYEQYF | TGTGCCAGCAGCTTAGAAGACGGAGTAGCGGCCTCCTACGAGCAGTACTTC
TRBD1 | TRBJ2-7 | TRBV7-9 | once | CASSPVPRDRGPYEQYF | TGTGCCAGCAGCCCAGTCCCACGAGACAGGGGGCCCTACGAGCAGTACTTC
TRBD1 | TRBJ1-5 | TRBV28 | NA | CASSVGQTFQPQHF | TGTGCCAGCAGCGTGGGACAGACCTTTCAGCCCCAGCATTTT
NA | TRBJ2-1 | TRBV6-1 | NA | CASSEFVRAGEQFF | TGTGCCAGCAGTGAATTTGTCAGGGCGGGTGAGCAGTTCTTC